This TCR beta chain is from a study of immune characteristics of hereditary and idiopathic chronic pancreatitis. This clone is judged medium-sized. Repertoires were generated with immunoSEQ multiplex PCR, while TCRdb's copy carries only in-frame clones and drops some. There are about 9,400 clones in the sample; about 85% occur only once, and 12% to 15% lies in the top ten. Chronic pancreatitis tissue was collected during total pancreatectomy with islet autotransplantation. The V gene lost 0 bases and the J gene lost 0 bases, with 14 bases spanning the gap. There are 17 residues in the CDR3. The germline CDR1 and CDR2 sequences are SGHNT and YYREEE (reference sequence).

The sample taken for sequencing was pancreas tissue with idiopathic chronic pancreatitis. The receptor comes from a human donor with chronic pancreatitis. The chain has TRBV5-4 and TRBJ2-3; TRBD2 is a possible D gene (5 bases). The CDR3 coding sequence is TGTGCCAGCAGCTTGGCCCCCTATGACTATAGCACAGATACGCAGTATTTT. Encoded protein: CASSLAPYDYSTDTQYF.